The 22 T cell receptor beta chains below were found in one sample sequenced in a study of cytomegalovirus exposure and HLA in healthy donors. It was with 60 Vbeta and 13 Jbeta primers that the PCR ran. Sequencing used immunoSEQ multiplex PCR; TCRdb keeps in-frame clones, though not all of them. Seen here are about 130,000 clones, 66% observed once, and the top ten hold approximately 1.6%. The specimen was PBMCs. The receptors were sampled from a human donor in good health.

V is TRBV5-1 and J is TRBJ1-1; TRBD1 might be the D (6 bases). CDR3 length: 15 amino acids. Trimming removed 2 bases at V and 6 bases at J, with 17 bases between. The germline gives CDR1 SGHRS, CDR2 YFSETQ. DNA of the CDR3: TGCGCCAGCAGCTTATTTGTGACAGGCGGCGCTGAAGCTTTCTTT. Translated, it gives CASSLFVTGGAEAFF.

This chain connects TRBV5-1 to TRBJ2-5, with 7 bases identical to TRBD2. The length of the CDR3 is 16 residues. Germline CDR1 is SGHRS and CDR2 is YFSETQ. The ends lost 1 base at V and 2 bases at J; junction bases unmatched: 8. The CDR3 spells CASSLWTRALQETQYF. CDR3 nucleotide sequence: TGCGCCAGCAGCTTGTGGACTAGAGCTTTACAAGAGACCCAGTACTTC.

V is TRBV7-6 and J is TRBJ2-5, with a tentative D call TRBD1 (6 bases). V was clipped by 5 bases and J by 5 bases, with 24 bases between them. CDR1 SGHVS and CDR2 FNYEAQ come from the germline V gene. The CDR3 totals 17 residues. The CDR3 loop is CASSPARVGHRGETQYF. Written as DNA, the CDR3 is TGTGCCAGCAGCCCCGCCCGCGTCGGCCATAGGGGGGAGACCCAGTACTTC.

In its sample, this clone was seen a few times. The chain employs TRBV5-4 and TRBJ2-7; TRBD2 matches at 8 bases. The germline CDR1 and CDR2 sequences are SGHNT and YYREEE (reference sequence). The CDR3 length is 15 residues. J was trimmed by 7 bases and V by 0 bases; bases with no gene match: 9. The CDR3 region has the DNA TGTGCCAGCAGCTTGGCGTCCAGCGGGAGACGAGAGCAGTACTTC. Translated, it gives CASSLASSGRREQYF.

This chain connects TRBV5-1 to TRBJ2-7; tentative D call: TRBD2 (6 bases). This CDR3 is 16 amino acids long. Germline lookup yields CDR1 SGHRS and CDR2 YFSETQ. The V and J ends lost 0 bases and 5 bases respectively, with 18 bases between them. This CDR3 reads CASSLEPLGGNDEQYF. In nucleotides, the CDR3 is TGCGCCAGCAGCTTGGAGCCCCTGGGGGGTAACGACGAGCAGTACTTC.

The V and J genes are TRBV27 and TRBJ2-4; the D is unclear. The CDR3 is made up of 20 amino acids. Trimming shortened V by 1 base and J by 0 bases, and 22 bases separated the two germline ends. CDR1 and CDR2 from the germline V gene are MNHEY and SMNVEV (reference sequence). CDR3 protein: CASSLCPRRSTYLAKNIQYF. The CDR3 DNA reads as TGTGCCAGCAGTTTATGCCCACGACGGAGTACTTACTTAGCCAAAAACATTCAGTACTTC.

This clone appeared a single time. J is TRBJ2-7 and V is TRBV5-5; 11 bases agree with TRBD1. The CDR3 covers 15 residues. V was pared by 3 bases and J by 6 bases, with 8 bases of the junction left unmatched. The germline V gene encodes CDR1 SGHKS and CDR2 YYEKEE (reference sequence). CDR3 coding DNA: TGTGCCAGCAGCTCACAAACGGACAGGGGGCTCGAGCAGTACTTC. Translating gives CASSSQTDRGLEQYF.

This clone was seen only once. The rearrangement links TRBV5-1 to TRBJ2-7; 10 nucleotides match TRBD2. J lost 3 bases, V lost 0 bases, and 6 bases had no gene match. The CDR3 length is 16 residues. Per the germline V gene, CDR1 is SGHRS and CDR2 is YFSETQ. This chain's CDR3 is CASSLGRTSGFYEQYF. The CDR3 nucleotides are TGCGCCAGCAGCTTGGGAAGGACTAGCGGTTTCTACGAGCAGTACTTC.

A single count supports this clone. The chain recombines TRBV5-1 with TRBJ2-3; a possible D gene is TRBD2 (5 bases). With 4 bases removed from V and 5 bases from J, the gap between germline ends came to 17 bases. The CDR3 consists of 15 residues. Germline CDR1 reads SGHRS; CDR2 reads YFSETQ. CDR3 loop: CASSPGRGLGDTQYF. For the CDR3, the DNA is TGCGCCAGCAGCCCCGGCCGGGGATTGGGAGATACGCAGTATTTT.

The CDR3 DNA reads TGCGCCAGCAGCCTCGGACAGGGCCGCACAGATACGCAGTATTTT. This codes for CASSLGQGRTDTQYF. The gene calls are TRBV5-1 and TRBJ2-3, with TRBD1 matching over 8 bases. The CDR3 contains 15 residues. CDR1 is SGHRS, CDR2 YFSETQ, per germline. Trimming removed 4 bases from V and 1 base from J; junction bases left unmatched: 5. Based on the CDR3 plus reference TRBV5-1 and TRBJ2-3, the full variable domain is KAGVTQTPRYLIKTRGQQVTLSCSPISGHRSVSWYQQTPGQGLQFLFEYFSETQRNKGNFPGRFSGRQFSNSRSEMNVSTLELGDSALYLCASSLGQGRTDTQYFGPGTRLTVL.

The V gene is TRBV7-2, the J gene TRBJ2-1; D is perhaps TRBD1 (6 bases). Germline V lookup: CDR1 SGHTA, CDR2 FQGNSA. The CDR3 sequence is 11 residues long. The ends were cut back, 5 bases at V and 10 bases at J, with 9 bases in the middle. The CDR3 reads CASSPGTEQFF. CDR3 nucleotide sequence: TGTGCCAGCAGCCCCGGGACAGAGCAGTTCTTC.

This rearrangement joins TRBV28 to TRBJ2-3; tentative D call: TRBD1 (7 bases). The length of the CDR3 is 14 residues. Germline-derived CDR1 and CDR2 are MDHEN and SYDVKM. V was shortened by 6 bases and J by 15 bases, with 25 bases between the two germline ends. CDR3 protein: CASSPPGGGLARYF. CDR3 DNA sequence: TGTGCCAGCAGCCCCCCAGGGGGAGGCCTCGCGAGATATTTT.

This clone has just a few counts. The chain recombines TRBV6-4 with TRBJ2-1, with 10 bases fitting TRBD2. Germline V gene sequence: CDR1 MRHNA, CDR2 SNTAGT. V lost 4 bases to trimming and J lost 4 bases; unmatched junction nucleotides: 4. The CDR3 runs 15 residues. CDR3 in DNA: TGTGCCAGCAGTGCCCTAGCGGGAGTGTACAATGAGCAGTTCTTC. This codes for CASSALAGVYNEQFF.

This clone was recorded only once. This chain connects TRBV4-2 to TRBJ1-3; the match to TRBD1 covers 7 bases. The J segment lost 1 base and the V segment lost 4 bases, leaving 10 bases of the junction unmatched. This CDR3 has 17 residues. Germline CDR1 reads LGHNA; CDR2 reads YNFKEQ. This chain's CDR3 is CASSRLRMTGSGNTIYF. The CDR3 DNA reads as TGTGCCAGCAGCCGTCTGCGTATGACAGGGTCTGGAAACACCATATATTTT.

This clone was detected a few times. The chain links TRBV7-2 to TRBJ2-1; 9 bases map to TRBD1. The CDR3 runs 17 residues. CDR1 is SGHTA and CDR2 is FQGNSA in the germline V gene. V shed 5 bases, J shed 4 bases, and the junction held 12 bases outside the gene matches. CDR3 nucleotide sequence: TGTGCCAGCAGCCCAAGGGGAGGGGACAGGGCTTACAATGAGCAGTTCTTC. Translating gives CASSPRGGDRAYNEQFF.

This rearrangement joins TRBV5-1 to TRBJ2-5, with a weak D call TRBD1 (6 bases). The germline V and J ends were trimmed by 4 bases and 5 bases, with 21 bases remaining between them. The CDR3 extends over 16 amino acids. The germline V gene has CDR1 SGHRS and CDR2 YFSETQ. The CDR3 DNA is TGCGCCAGCAGCCGAGAACAGGGTGGATTAGGGGAGACCCAGTACTTC. Translating gives CASSREQGGLGETQYF.

This clone has a single count. This chain connects TRBV4-3 to TRBJ2-2; 8 bases match TRBD2. The CDR3 contains 16 residues. The germline V gene has CDR1 LGHNA and CDR2 YSLEER. The V and J ends lost 3 bases and 4 bases, in that order; junction bases with no gene match: 7. The CDR3 region is CASSQGQLAGTGELFF. The CDR3 DNA reads as TGCGCCAGCAGCCAGGGGCAGCTAGCGGGCACCGGGGAGCTGTTTTTT.

This chain links TRBV27 with TRBJ1-2, with 8 bases lining up with TRBD1. CDR3 length: 11 residues. With 7 bases clipped from V and 8 bases from J, the junction kept 3 bases outside the gene matches. CDR1 is MNHEY and CDR2 is SMNVEV in the germline V gene (reference sequence). In DNA form, the CDR3 reads TGTGCCAGCACAGGGGGCGCGGGCTACACCTTC. This translates into CASTGGAGYTF.

V gene TRBV10-1 combines with J gene TRBJ2-1, with D perhaps TRBD1 (7 bases). Trimming removed 3 bases from V and 4 bases from J, with 19 bases in between. This CDR3 is built from 17 residues. The germline V gene encodes CDR1 WNHNN and CDR2 SYGVQD (reference sequence). The CDR3 nucleotides read TGCGCCAGCAGTGACCCAGGGGGGCTGGCCCCTTACAATGAGCAGTTCTTC. This encodes CASSDPGGLAPYNEQFF.

The chain links TRBV4-1 to TRBJ1-3; D is unresolved. This CDR3 contains 15 residues. CDR1 is MGHRA, CDR2 YSYEKL, per germline. Trimming stripped 0 bases from V and 0 bases from J, with 6 bases between. This CDR3 is CASSQDQNSGNTIYF. CDR3 bases: TGCGCCAGCAGCCAAGACCAGAACTCTGGAAACACCATATATTTT.

This clone was observed a few times. The chain joins TRBV7-2 to TRBJ2-7; 15 bases match TRBD2. Germline V gene lookup returns CDR1 SGHTA and CDR2 FQGNSA. The CDR3 totals 17 residues. V was pared by 5 bases and J by 2 bases, with 7 bases of the junction left unmatched. The CDR3 nucleotides read TGTGCCAGCAGCCGCCTAGGACTAGCGGGAGGGCCCTACGAGCAGTACTTC. It specifies CASSRLGLAGGPYEQYF.

The V call is TRBV5-1, the J call TRBJ2-5, with D perhaps matching TRBD2 (6 bases). Germline CDR1 is SGHRS and CDR2 is YFSETQ. CDR3 size: 14 residues. V lost 0 bases and J 5 bases, leaving 11 bases between the germline ends. The CDR3 reads CASSLEQAGETQYF. The CDR3 DNA follows: TGCGCCAGCAGCTTGGAGCAGGCGGGGGAGACCCAGTACTTC.